This T cell receptor (beta chain) derives from a study of T cells expressing NK-cell markers. TCRdb re-called the 5' RACE reads, yielding one record per CDR3 amino acid sequence without DNA. This sample lists 300,000 to 450,000 distinct CDR3 sequences; its ten largest clones have 5.2%. The germline V gene encodes CDR1 DFQATT and CDR2 SNEGSKA (reference sequence). CDR3 length equals 16 residues. V gene TRBV20-1 combines with J gene TRBJ2-7; TCRdb names TRBD1, which stays unverified in the absence of DNA. The sample was blood T cells: a sorted CD56 or NKG2C T cell subset, CD4+ or CD8+ T cells, or bulk PBMC T cells (not recorded which). This sequence originates from a man aged 18-70 years in good health. The CDR3 is CSARDSDRGGTWEQYF.